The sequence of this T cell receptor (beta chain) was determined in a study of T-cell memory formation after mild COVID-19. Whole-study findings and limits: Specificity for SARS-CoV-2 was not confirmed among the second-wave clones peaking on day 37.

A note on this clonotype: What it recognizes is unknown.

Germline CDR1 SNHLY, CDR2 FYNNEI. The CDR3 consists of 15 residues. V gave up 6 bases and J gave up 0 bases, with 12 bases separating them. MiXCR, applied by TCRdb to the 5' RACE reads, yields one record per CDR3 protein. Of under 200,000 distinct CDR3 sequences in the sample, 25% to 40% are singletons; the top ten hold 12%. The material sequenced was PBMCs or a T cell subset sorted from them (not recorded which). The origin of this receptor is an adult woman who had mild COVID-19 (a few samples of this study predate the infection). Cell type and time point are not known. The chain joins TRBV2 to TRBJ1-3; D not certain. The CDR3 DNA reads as TGTGCCAGCAGCTCGGACGGCGGCTCTGGAAACACCATATATTTT. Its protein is CASSSDGGSGNTIYF.